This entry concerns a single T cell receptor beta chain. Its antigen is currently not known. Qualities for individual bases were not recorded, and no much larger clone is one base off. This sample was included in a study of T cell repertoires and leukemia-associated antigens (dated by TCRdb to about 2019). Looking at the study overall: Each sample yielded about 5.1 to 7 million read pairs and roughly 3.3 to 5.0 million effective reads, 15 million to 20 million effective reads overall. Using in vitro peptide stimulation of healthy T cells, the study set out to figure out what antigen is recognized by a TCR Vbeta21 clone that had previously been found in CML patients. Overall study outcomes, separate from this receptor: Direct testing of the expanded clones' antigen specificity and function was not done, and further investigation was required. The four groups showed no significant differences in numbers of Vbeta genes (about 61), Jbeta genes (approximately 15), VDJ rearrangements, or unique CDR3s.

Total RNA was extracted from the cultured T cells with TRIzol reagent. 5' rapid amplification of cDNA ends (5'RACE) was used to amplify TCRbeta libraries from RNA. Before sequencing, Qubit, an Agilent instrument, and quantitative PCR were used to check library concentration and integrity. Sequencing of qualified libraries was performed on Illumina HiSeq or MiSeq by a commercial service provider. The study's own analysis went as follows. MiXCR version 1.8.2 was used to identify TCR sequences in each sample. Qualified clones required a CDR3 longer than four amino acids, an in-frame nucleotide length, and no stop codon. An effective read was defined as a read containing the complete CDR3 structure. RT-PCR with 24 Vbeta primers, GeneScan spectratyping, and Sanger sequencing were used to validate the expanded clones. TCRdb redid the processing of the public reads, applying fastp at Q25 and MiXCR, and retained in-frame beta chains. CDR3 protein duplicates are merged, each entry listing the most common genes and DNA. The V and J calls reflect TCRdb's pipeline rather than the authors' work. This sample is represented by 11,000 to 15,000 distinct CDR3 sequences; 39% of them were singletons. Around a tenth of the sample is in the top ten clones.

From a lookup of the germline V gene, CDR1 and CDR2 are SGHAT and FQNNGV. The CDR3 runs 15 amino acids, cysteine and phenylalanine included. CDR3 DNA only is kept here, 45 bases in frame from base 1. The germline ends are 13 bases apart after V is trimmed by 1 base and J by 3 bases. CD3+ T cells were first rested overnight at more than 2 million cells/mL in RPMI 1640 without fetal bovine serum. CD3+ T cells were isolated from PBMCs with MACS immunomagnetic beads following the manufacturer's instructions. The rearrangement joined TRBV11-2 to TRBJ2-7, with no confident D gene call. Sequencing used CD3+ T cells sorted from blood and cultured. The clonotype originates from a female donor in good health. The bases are TGTGCCAGCAGCTTAGTCCGGGCTTCGTTCTACGAGCAGTACTTC. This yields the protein CASSLVRASFYEQYF.